The rows below give T cell receptor beta chains drawn from one sample of a study of beta chain features in type 1 diabetes. Sequenced by immunoSEQ multiplex PCR; TCRdb stores in-frame clones only, minus some. The data hold about 160,000 clones, with 63% observed a single time. The source material was naive CD4+ T cells from blood. All receptors derive from a man aged 30 to 39 with type 1 diabetes. The CDR3 runs from the conserved cysteine through the conserved F or W. The D gene is left open where the match is weak. Clone size is not always given. Where it is, it says once, few, many or a class for expanded clones.

J gene: TRBJ1-2
V gene: TRBV30
D gene: NA
clone size: once
CDR3 protein: CAWSTGLEGYTF
CDR3 DNA: TGTGCCTGGAGCACAGGGCTCGAAGGCTACACCTTC

J gene: TRBJ1-3
V gene: TRBV29-1
D gene: NA
clone size: NA
CDR3 protein: CSVDLGNTIYF
CDR3 DNA: TGCAGCGTTGACTTAGGGAACACCATATATTTT

J gene: TRBJ1-1
V gene: TRBV29-1
D gene: TRBD1
clone size: NA
CDR3 protein: CSVEAQGRYTEAFF
CDR3 DNA: TGCAGCGTTGAGGCACAGGGGAGGTACACTGAAGCTTTCTTT

J gene: TRBJ2-7
V gene: TRBV7-2
D gene: NA
clone size: NA
CDR3 protein: CASSGARDEQYF
CDR3 DNA: TGTGCCAGCAGCGGGGCGAGGGACGAGCAGTACTTC

J gene: TRBJ1-1
V gene: TRBV7-8
D gene: NA
clone size: NA
CDR3 protein: CASRSLTGPVSTEAFF
CDR3 DNA: TGTGCCAGCAGGTCCCTTACGGGACCCGTGAGCACTGAAGCTTTCTTT

J gene: TRBJ1-2
V gene: TRBV20-1
D gene: NA
clone size: once
CDR3 protein: CSALQIGGYTF
CDR3 DNA: TGCAGTGCTCTCCAGATCGGTGGCTACACCTTC

J gene: TRBJ2-4
V gene: TRBV19
D gene: NA
clone size: NA
CDR3 protein: CASTRDGSIQYF
CDR3 DNA: TGTGCCAGTACCCGAGACGGGAGCATTCAGTACTTC

J gene: TRBJ1-4
V gene: TRBV29-1
D gene: TRBD1
clone size: NA
CDR3 protein: CSSIGTGDEKLFF
CDR3 DNA: TGCAGCTCCATTGGTACAGGGGACGAAAAACTGTTTTTT

J gene: TRBJ1-5
V gene: TRBV23-1
D gene: NA
clone size: NA
CDR3 protein: CASSQLPRDISQPQHF
CDR3 DNA: TGCGCCAGCAGTCAACTCCCTCGGGATATTAGTCAGCCCCAGCATTTT

J gene: TRBJ2-7
V gene: TRBV13
D gene: NA
clone size: few
CDR3 protein: CASSFRPGTGYEQYF
CDR3 DNA: TGTGCCAGCAGCTTTCGGCCGGGTACTGGCTACGAGCAGTACTTC

J gene: TRBJ1-4
V gene: TRBV30
D gene: TRBD1
clone size: NA
CDR3 protein: CAWSHGTGEFEKLFF
CDR3 DNA: TGTGCCTGGAGCCACGGGACAGGTGAATTTGAAAAACTGTTTTTT

J gene: TRBJ2-5
V gene: TRBV6-5
D gene: TRBD1
clone size: NA
CDR3 protein: CASSYSTGSVQETQYF
CDR3 DNA: TGTGCCAGCAGTTACTCGACAGGGTCAGTACAAGAGACCCAGTACTTC

J gene: TRBJ2-5
V gene: TRBV7-2
D gene: NA
clone size: NA
CDR3 protein: CASSLELVSEQETQYF
CDR3 DNA: TGTGCCAGCAGCTTAGAGCTGGTTAGCGAGCAAGAGACCCAGTACTTC

J gene: TRBJ1-5
V gene: TRBV5-1
D gene: NA
clone size: NA
CDR3 protein: CASSLGAGQEQPQHF
CDR3 DNA: TGCGCCAGCAGCTTGGGTGCCGGGCAGGAGCAGCCCCAGCATTTT

J gene: TRBJ2-3
V gene: TRBV9
D gene: TRBD2
clone size: NA
CDR3 protein: CASSLSGVSTDTQYF
CDR3 DNA: TGTGCCAGCAGTCTAAGCGGGGTCAGCACAGATACGCAGTATTTT

J gene: TRBJ2-1
V gene: TRBV27
D gene: NA
clone size: NA
CDR3 protein: CASSLGTVNNEQFF
CDR3 DNA: TGTGCCAGCAGTTTAGGGACCGTCAACAATGAGCAGTTCTTC

J gene: TRBJ2-1
V gene: TRBV25-1
D gene: TRBD1
clone size: NA
CDR3 protein: CASSGDRGYNEQFF
CDR3 DNA: TGTGCCAGCAGTGGGGACAGGGGTTACAATGAGCAGTTCTTC

J gene: TRBJ2-5
V gene: TRBV18
D gene: NA
clone size: NA
CDR3 protein: CASSQADQETQYF
CDR3 DNA: TGTGCCAGCTCACAGGCTGATCAAGAGACCCAGTACTTC

J gene: TRBJ1-2
V gene: TRBV30
D gene: NA
clone size: few
CDR3 protein: CSSRRDGDGYTF
CDR3 DNA: TGTTCCTCGAGAAGGGACGGTGATGGCTACACCTTC

J gene: TRBJ2-3
V gene: TRBV29-1
D gene: NA
clone size: few
CDR3 protein: CSAHKGLLSGVQTDTQYF
CDR3 DNA: TGCAGCGCCCATAAGGGACTTCTTAGTGGTGTACAAACAGATACGCAGTATTTT

J gene: TRBJ2-3
V gene: TRBV7-2
D gene: NA
clone size: NA
CDR3 protein: CASSLVRQPSTDTQYF
CDR3 DNA: TGTGCCAGCAGCTTAGTTAGGCAGCCTAGCACAGATACGCAGTATTTT

J gene: TRBJ2-3
V gene: TRBV5-1
D gene: NA
clone size: NA
CDR3 protein: CASSFSTDTQYF
CDR3 DNA: TGCGCCAGCAGCTTCAGCACAGATACGCAGTATTTT

J gene: TRBJ1-2
V gene: TRBV18
D gene: NA
clone size: few
CDR3 protein: CASSLGENYGYTF
CDR3 DNA: TGTGCCAGCTCACTTGGGGAAAACTATGGCTACACCTTC

J gene: TRBJ2-3
V gene: TRBV11-2
D gene: NA
clone size: NA
CDR3 protein: CASSLLQQSTDTQYF
CDR3 DNA: TGTGCCAGCAGCTTACTACAGCAAAGCACAGATACGCAGTATTTT

J gene: TRBJ2-5
V gene: TRBV5-1
D gene: NA
clone size: NA
CDR3 protein: CASSLGDREGETQYF
CDR3 DNA: TGCGCCAGCAGCTTGGGAGACAGGGAGGGAGAGACCCAGTACTTC

J gene: TRBJ2-7
V gene: TRBV5-4
D gene: TRBD1
clone size: NA
CDR3 protein: CASHRDSEGEQYF
CDR3 DNA: TGTGCCAGCCATCGGGACAGCGAAGGCGAGCAGTACTTC

J gene: TRBJ2-3
V gene: TRBV9
D gene: TRBD2
clone size: NA
CDR3 protein: CASSVLGRDPDTQYF
CDR3 DNA: TGTGCCAGCAGCGTATTGGGGAGGGACCCAGATACGCAGTATTTT

J gene: TRBJ1-2
V gene: TRBV6-6
D gene: NA
clone size: NA
CDR3 protein: CASSSLEGYTF
CDR3 DNA: TGTGCCAGCAGTTCGTTAGAGGGCTACACCTTC

J gene: TRBJ2-1
V gene: TRBV2
D gene: NA
clone size: NA
CDR3 protein: CASSSDRFYNEQFF
CDR3 DNA: TGTGCCAGCAGCTCCGACCGATTTTACAATGAGCAGTTCTTC

J gene: TRBJ2-1
V gene: TRBV7-2
D gene: NA
clone size: NA
CDR3 protein: CASSPWVQGTHNEQFF
CDR3 DNA: TGTGCCAGCAGCCCCTGGGTCCAGGGGACCCACAATGAGCAGTTCTTC

J gene: TRBJ1-6
V gene: TRBV30
D gene: NA
clone size: NA
CDR3 protein: CAWRLPGRDSPLHF
CDR3 DNA: TGTGCCTGGAGGCTGCCAGGGAGGGATTCACCCCTCCACTTT

J gene: TRBJ2-4
V gene: TRBV5-1
D gene: NA
clone size: NA
CDR3 protein: CASSPFDTAKNIQYF
CDR3 DNA: TGCGCCAGCAGCCCATTCGACACGGCCAAAAACATTCAGTACTTC

J gene: TRBJ2-7
V gene: TRBV29-1
D gene: TRBD1
clone size: NA
CDR3 protein: CSVALRQGLHEQYF
CDR3 DNA: TGCAGCGTTGCCCTGAGACAGGGGCTTCACGAGCAGTACTTC

J gene: TRBJ1-4
V gene: TRBV30
D gene: TRBD1
clone size: few
CDR3 protein: CAGHDRGSEKLFF
CDR3 DNA: TGTGCCGGACATGACAGGGGATCTGAAAAACTGTTTTTT

J gene: TRBJ2-3
V gene: TRBV29-1
D gene: TRBD1
clone size: NA
CDR3 protein: CSVDRGSDTQYF
CDR3 DNA: TGCAGCGTAGACAGGGGTTCAGATACGCAGTATTTT

J gene: TRBJ1-1
V gene: TRBV25-1
D gene: NA
clone size: NA
CDR3 protein: CASRMGPTALKGAFF
CDR3 DNA: TGTGCCAGCAGAATGGGGCCCACGGCGTTGAAAGGAGCTTTCTTT

J gene: TRBJ1-2
V gene: TRBV29-1
D gene: TRBD1
clone size: NA
CDR3 protein: CSVATGGVYGYTF
CDR3 DNA: TGCAGCGTTGCGACAGGGGGCGTTTATGGCTACACCTTC

J gene: TRBJ2-4
V gene: TRBV7-9
D gene: NA
clone size: NA
CDR3 protein: CASSRLDAKNIQYF
CDR3 DNA: TGTGCCAGCAGCCGACTGGATGCCAAAAACATTCAGTACTTC

J gene: TRBJ2-1
V gene: TRBV29-1
D gene: TRBD2
clone size: few
CDR3 protein: CSVEDGRGHNEQFF
CDR3 DNA: TGCAGCGTTGAAGATGGGAGGGGTCACAATGAGCAGTTCTTC

J gene: TRBJ2-1
V gene: TRBV7-2
D gene: NA
clone size: NA
CDR3 protein: CASSPTGQNEQFF
CDR3 DNA: TGTGCCAGCAGCCCAACAGGGCAAAATGAGCAGTTCTTC

J gene: TRBJ2-4
V gene: TRBV25-1
D gene: NA
clone size: NA
CDR3 protein: CASRRGDGNIQYF
CDR3 DNA: TGTGCCAGCCGTAGAGGAGATGGAAACATTCAGTACTTC

J gene: TRBJ1-2
V gene: TRBV7-2
D gene: TRBD1
clone size: once
CDR3 protein: CASSPGAGGPPGGYTF
CDR3 DNA: TGTGCCAGCAGCCCCGGCGCAGGGGGGCCACCTGGTGGCTACACCTTC

J gene: TRBJ1-3
V gene: TRBV30
D gene: NA
clone size: few
CDR3 protein: CARRQASGNTIYF
CDR3 DNA: TGTGCCCGAAGACAAGCCTCTGGAAACACCATATATTTT

J gene: TRBJ2-3
V gene: TRBV6-5
D gene: NA
clone size: NA
CDR3 protein: CASRSSVTDTQYF
CDR3 DNA: TGTGCCAGCAGATCTAGCGTCACAGATACGCAGTATTTT

J gene: TRBJ2-1
V gene: TRBV7-9
D gene: TRBD1
clone size: NA
CDR3 protein: CASSLGYRGLTDEQFF
CDR3 DNA: TGTGCCAGCAGCTTAGGGTACAGGGGGCTAACGGATGAGCAGTTCTTC

J gene: TRBJ2-3
V gene: TRBV7-9
D gene: NA
clone size: NA
CDR3 protein: CASSLASDTQYF
CDR3 DNA: TGTGCCAGCAGCTTAGCATCGGATACGCAGTATTTT

J gene: TRBJ2-2
V gene: TRBV11-2
D gene: NA
clone size: once
CDR3 protein: CASSLETGELFF
CDR3 DNA: TGTGCCAGCAGCTTAGAGACCGGGGAGCTGTTTTTT